The clone carrying this TCR beta chain was counted between two and nine times. Its antigen is unknown. The data belong to a study of response to subunit inactivated influenza vaccine. Regarding the study as a whole: Few new T cells, the authors suggested, are recruited by each seasonal influenza vaccination.

Germline-derived CDR1 and CDR2 are MNHNS and SASEGT. This CDR3 region has 14 residues. V lost 5 bases and J 2 bases, leaving 13 bases between the germline ends. Each CDR3 protein gets one entry after TCRdb re-called the RT-PCR reads with MiXCR. Counted here are hundreds of thousands of distinct CDR3 sequences, 14% occurring once; the ten biggest clones make up 7.6%. This sequence was found in a man aged 50-60 years who received an inactivated influenza vaccine. Specimen: PBMCs from blood, collected 14 to 15 days before vaccination. The chain carries TRBV6-1 and TRBJ2-7; D ambiguous. The CDR3: CASSPYASTYEQYF. The CDR3 DNA sequence: TGTGCCAGCAGTCCATACGCCTCGACCTACGAGCAGTACTTC.